This T cell receptor (beta chain) was observed in a study of blood T cell repertoires in COVID-19. Background on the study: Some COVID-19 samples were acute and others convalescent; all came from the United States, Italy and Spain. The analysed material was cDNA or gDNA that came from T cells, B-cell-depleted T cells, or PBMCs.

Participants were aged 18 to 89 years, lived in roughly 23 US areas, and enrolled virtually. Germline V gene data show CDR1 as MGHRA and CDR2 as YSYEKL. The CDR3 runs to 15 residues. Trimming took 2 bases from V and 2 from J; bases not matched to a gene: 5. In the study's own analysis: Reference gene primers were amplified, and this amplification served to estimate nucleated cell counts. The repertoire was sequenced with immunoSEQ multiplex PCR; TCRdb's copy has only in-frame clones and lacks some. The DNA was the basis for D and trimming; V, J and clone size are from that table. Among roughly 450,000 clones listed, 90% were seen once.

The chain is built from TRBV4-1 and TRBJ1-1, with 7 bases identical to TRBD1. The material sequenced was PBMCs or T cells enriched from blood (not recorded which). The TCR sequence derives from a man in his late teens or twenties who had recovered from COVID-19. The CDR3 DNA follows: TGCGCCAGCAGCCAATTGGGACAGAGAAACACTGAAGCTTTCTTT. This gives the protein CASSQLGQRNTEAFF.